The T cell receptor (beta chain) under discussion was sequenced for a study of blood T cell repertoires in COVID-19. Turning to the study itself: COVID-19 samples from acute and convalescent phases originated in the United States, Italy and Spain.

In this sample, this clone turned up once. Study processing details: Amplification from reference gene primers served as the basis for estimated nucleated cell counts. This table comes from immunoSEQ multiplex PCR, and its TCRdb copy is limited to in-frame clones, with some not included. V, J and clone size are taken as reported in that table, and D and trimming were inferred from the DNA itself. The sample has 120,000 or so clones; roughly 90% are singletons. This TCR was sampled from a human donor in a cohort sampled during active COVID-19. Specimen: peripheral blood.

CDR3 region: CATQRGPTSTDTQYF. Here the CDR3 DNA reads TGTGCCACTCAAAGGGGGCCTACTAGCACAGATACGCAGTATTTT. The V call is TRBV3-1 (or the pseudogene TRBV3-2), the J call TRBJ2-3; 7 bases match TRBD1. V lost 10 bases to trimming and J lost 0 bases; unmatched junction nucleotides: 10. Germline-derived CDR1 and CDR2 are LGHDT and YNNKEL (reference sequence). The CDR3 has 15 residues.